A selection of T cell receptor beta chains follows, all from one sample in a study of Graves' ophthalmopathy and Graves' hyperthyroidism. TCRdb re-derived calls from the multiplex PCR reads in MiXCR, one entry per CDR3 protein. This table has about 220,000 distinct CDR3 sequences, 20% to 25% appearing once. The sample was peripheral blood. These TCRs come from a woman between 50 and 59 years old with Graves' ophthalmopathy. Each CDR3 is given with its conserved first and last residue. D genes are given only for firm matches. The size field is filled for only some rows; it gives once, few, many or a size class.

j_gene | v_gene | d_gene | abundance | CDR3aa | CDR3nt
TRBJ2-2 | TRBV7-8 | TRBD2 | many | CASSLVAGGGTGELFF | TGTGCCAGCAGCCTCGTAGCGGGGGGGGGAACCGGGGAGCTGTTTTTT
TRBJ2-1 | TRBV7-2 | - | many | CASRLARLERGPWDEQFF | TGTGCCAGCAGATTAGCCCGATTGGAGAGGGGACCCTGGGATGAGCAGTTCTTC
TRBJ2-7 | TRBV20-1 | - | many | CSATTTYEQYF | TGCAGTGCTACCACAACCTACGAGCAGTACTTC
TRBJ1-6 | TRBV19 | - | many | CASSMEVQGGNSPLHF | TGTGCCAGTAGTATGGAAGTCCAGGGCGGCAATTCACCCCTCCACTTT
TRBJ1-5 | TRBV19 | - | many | CASSIWTAGNQPQHF | TGTGCCAGTAGTATCTGGACAGCTGGGAATCAGCCCCAGCATTTT
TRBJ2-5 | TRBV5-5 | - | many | CASSLDQGWETQYF | TGTGCCAGCAGCTTGGACCAGGGCTGGGAGACCCAGTACTTC
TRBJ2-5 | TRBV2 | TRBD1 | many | CASKTGLSVETQYF | TGTGCCAGTAAGACAGGGCTCTCTGTAGAGACCCAGTACTTC
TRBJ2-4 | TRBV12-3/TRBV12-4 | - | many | CASGGAKNIQYF | TGTGCCAGCGGGGGGGCCAAAAACATTCAGTACTTC
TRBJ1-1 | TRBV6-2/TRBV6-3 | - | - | CASSVTPMNTEAFF | TGTGCCAGCAGTGTTACACCTATGAACACTGAAGCTTTCTTT
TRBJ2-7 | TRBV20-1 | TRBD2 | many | CSARLAVEQYF | TGCAGTGCTAGACTAGCGGTCGAGCAGTACTTC
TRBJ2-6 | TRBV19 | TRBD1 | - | CASTPGQGAGANVLTF | TGTGCCAGTACCCCTGGACAGGGAGCTGGGGCCAACGTCCTGACTTTC
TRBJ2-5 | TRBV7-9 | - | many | CASSSPRSMRETQYF | TGTGCCAGCAGCTCCCCCCGGTCCATGAGAGAGACCCAGTACTTC
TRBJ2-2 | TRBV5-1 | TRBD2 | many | CASSPEGTSGTSANTGELFF | TGCGCCAGCAGCCCGGAGGGGACTAGCGGGACATCCGCGAACACCGGGGAGCTGTTTTTT
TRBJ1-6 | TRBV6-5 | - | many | CASSYNLGFGGDNSPLHF | TGTGCCAGCAGTTACAACCTCGGGTTCGGAGGGGATAATTCACCCCTCCACTTT
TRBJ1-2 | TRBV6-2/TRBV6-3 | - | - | CASRDLGYTF | TGTGCCAGCAGGGATCTTGGCTACACCTTC
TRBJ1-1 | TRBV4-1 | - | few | CASSQDRRYTEAFF | TGCGCCAGCAGCCAAGATAGACGGTACACTGAAGCTTTCTTT
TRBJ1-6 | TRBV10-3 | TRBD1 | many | CAISPGQNSPLHF | TGTGCCATCAGTCCGGGACAGAATTCACCCCTCCACTTT
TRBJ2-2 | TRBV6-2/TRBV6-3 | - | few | CASSFRGGYGELFF | TGTGCCAGCAGTTTCCGGGGAGGTTACGGGGAGCTGTTTTTT
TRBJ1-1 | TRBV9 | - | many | CASSVEGGGNTEAFF | TGTGCCAGCAGCGTAGAAGGAGGAGGGAACACTGAAGCTTTCTTT
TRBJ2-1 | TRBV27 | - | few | CASSLVQGSYEQFF | TGTGCCAGCAGTTTAGTCCAGGGGTCCTACGAGCAGTTCTTC
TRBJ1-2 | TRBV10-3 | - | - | CAISEFRTAGTNYGYTF | TGTGCCATCAGTGAGTTCCGAACAGCGGGTACTAACTATGGCTACACCTTC
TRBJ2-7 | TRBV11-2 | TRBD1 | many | CASSRGYPGQGSSYEQYF | TGTGCCAGCAGCCGAGGTTATCCGGGACAGGGTTCTTCCTACGAGCAGTACTTC
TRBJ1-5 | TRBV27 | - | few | CASSALGQNYQPQHF | TGTGCCAGCAGTGCCCTCGGACAGAATTATCAGCCCCAGCATTTT
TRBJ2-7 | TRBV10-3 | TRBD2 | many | CAISNLAGTYEQYF | TGTGCCATCAGTAATCTAGCGGGCACCTACGAGCAGTACTTC
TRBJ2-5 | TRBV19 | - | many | CASSSAGHETQYF | TGTGCCAGTAGTTCAGCGGGACATGAGACCCAGTACTTC
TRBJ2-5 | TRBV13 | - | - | CASSSRPEVGQETQYF | TGTGCCAGCAGCTCCCGGCCCGAAGTGGGGCAAGAGACCCAGTACTTC
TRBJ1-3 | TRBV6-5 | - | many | CASSYVWADSGNTIYF | TGTGCCAGCAGTTACGTTTGGGCCGACTCTGGAAACACCATATATTTT
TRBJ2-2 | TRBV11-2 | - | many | CASSFRTSTGELFF | TGTGCCAGCAGCTTTCGCACCTCCACCGGGGAGCTGTTTTTT
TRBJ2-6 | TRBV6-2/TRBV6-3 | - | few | CASSNTRHRDPGSGANVLAF | TGTGCCAGCAGTAATACTCGTCACCGGGATCCTGGCTCTGGGGCCAACGTCCTGGCTTTC
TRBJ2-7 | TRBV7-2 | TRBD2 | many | CASSLFAGGSYEQYF | TGTGCCAGCAGCTTGTTTGCGGGAGGTTCCTACGAGCAGTACTTC
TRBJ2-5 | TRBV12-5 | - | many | CASARRQETQYF | TGTGCTAGTGCGAGACGTCAAGAGACCCAGTACTTC
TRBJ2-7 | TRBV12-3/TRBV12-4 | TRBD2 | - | CASSFWTSQNEQYF | TGTGCCAGCAGTTTCTGGACTAGTCAAAACGAGCAGTACTTC
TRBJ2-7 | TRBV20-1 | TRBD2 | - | CSARDVAGGPYEQYF | TGCAGTGCTAGAGATGTAGCGGGAGGGCCCTACGAGCAGTACTTC
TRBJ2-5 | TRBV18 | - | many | CASSPARQAAQETQYF | TGTGCCAGCTCACCGGCTCGACAGGCAGCACAAGAGACCCAGTACTTC
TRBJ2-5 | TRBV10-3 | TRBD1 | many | CAISETPGGETQYF | TGTGCCATCAGTGAGACCCCAGGGGGAGAGACCCAGTACTTC
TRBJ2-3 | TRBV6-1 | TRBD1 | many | CASSEGQYTDTQYF | TGTGCCAGCAGTGAGGGACAGTATACAGATACGCAGTATTTT
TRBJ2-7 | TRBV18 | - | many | CASSPIGGNEQYF | TGTGCCAGCTCACCAATCGGGGGAAACGAGCAGTACTTC
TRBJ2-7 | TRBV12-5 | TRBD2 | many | CASGLVLGELAGTYEQYF | TGTGCTAGTGGTTTGGTTTTGGGCGAACTAGCGGGGACCTACGAGCAGTACTTC
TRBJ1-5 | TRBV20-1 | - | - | CSVQSNQPQHF | TGCAGTGTCCAGAGCAATCAGCCCCAGCATTTT
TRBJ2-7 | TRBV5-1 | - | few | CASSLISFVGTSRYEQYF | TGCGCCAGCAGCTTGATCTCCTTTGTAGGCACATCTCGCTACGAGCAGTACTTC
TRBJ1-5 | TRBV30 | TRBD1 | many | CAWSVGQGNQPQHF | TGTGCCTGGAGTGTCGGACAGGGCAATCAGCCCCAGCATTTT
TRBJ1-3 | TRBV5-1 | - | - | CASSLVGSANSGNTIYF | TGCGCCAGCAGCTTGGTTGGTTCGGCAAACTCTGGAAACACCATATATTTT
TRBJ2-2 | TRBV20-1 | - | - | CSASGPERTGELSF | TGCAGTGCTAGTGGGCCGGAGCGAACCGGGGAGCTGTCTTTT
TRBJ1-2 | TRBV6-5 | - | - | CASSYITRPNYGYTF | TGTGCCAGCAGTTACATAACCCGGCCTAACTATGGCTACACCTTC
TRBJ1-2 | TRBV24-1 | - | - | CATSGETAITYTF | TGTGCCACCAGTGGGGAGACAGCAATTACCTACACCTTC
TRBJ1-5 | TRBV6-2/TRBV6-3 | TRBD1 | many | CASSGDRGRREPQHF | TGTGCCAGCAGTGGGGACAGGGGGCGCCGGGAGCCCCAGCATTTT
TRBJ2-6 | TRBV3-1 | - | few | CASSQGLKITGANVLTF | TGTGCCAGCAGCCAAGGACTCAAGATCACTGGGGCCAACGTCCTGACTTTC
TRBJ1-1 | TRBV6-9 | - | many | CASSPGRTEAFF | TGTGCCAGCAGCCCAGGACGCACTGAAGCTTTCTTT
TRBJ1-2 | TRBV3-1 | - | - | CASEVRNYGYTF | TGTGCCAGCGAAGTTAGAAACTATGGCTACACCTTC
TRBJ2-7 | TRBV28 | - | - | CASRGVFEGAIYEQYF | TGTGCCAGCAGGGGGGTATTTGAGGGAGCGATCTACGAGCAGTACTTC
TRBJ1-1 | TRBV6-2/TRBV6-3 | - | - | CASTRTGYNTEAFF | TGTGCCAGCACCAGGACGGGGTATAACACTGAAGCTTTCTTT
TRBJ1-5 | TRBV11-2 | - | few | CASSLARAGNQPQHF | TGTGCCAGCAGCTTAGCCCGTGCCGGCAATCAGCCCCAGCATTTT
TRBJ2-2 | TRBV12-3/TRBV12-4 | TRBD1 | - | CASSEDRGRELFF | TGTGCCAGCAGTGAGGACAGGGGCCGGGAGCTGTTTTTT
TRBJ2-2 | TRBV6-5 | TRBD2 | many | CASSGRGYTNTGELFF | TGTGCCAGCAGCGGGAGGGGATATACGAACACCGGGGAGCTGTTTTTT